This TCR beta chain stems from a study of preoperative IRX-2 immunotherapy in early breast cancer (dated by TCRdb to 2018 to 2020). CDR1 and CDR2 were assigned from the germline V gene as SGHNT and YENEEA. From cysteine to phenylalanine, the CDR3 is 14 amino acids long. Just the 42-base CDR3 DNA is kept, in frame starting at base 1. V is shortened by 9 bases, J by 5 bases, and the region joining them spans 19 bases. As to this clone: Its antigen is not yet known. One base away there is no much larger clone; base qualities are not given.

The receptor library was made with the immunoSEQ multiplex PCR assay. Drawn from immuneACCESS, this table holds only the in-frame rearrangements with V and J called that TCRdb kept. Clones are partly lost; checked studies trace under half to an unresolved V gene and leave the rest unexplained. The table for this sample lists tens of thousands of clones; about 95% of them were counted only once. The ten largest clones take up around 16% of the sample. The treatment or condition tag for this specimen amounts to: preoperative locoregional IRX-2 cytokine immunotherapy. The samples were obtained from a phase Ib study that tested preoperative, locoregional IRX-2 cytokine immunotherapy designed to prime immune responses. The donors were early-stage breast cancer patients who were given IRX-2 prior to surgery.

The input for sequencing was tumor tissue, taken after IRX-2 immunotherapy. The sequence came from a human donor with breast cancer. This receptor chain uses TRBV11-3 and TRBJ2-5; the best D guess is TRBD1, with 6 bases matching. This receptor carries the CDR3 CARPQGIERETQYF. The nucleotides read TGTGCCAGACCCCAGGGGATCGAGAGGGAGACCCAGTACTTC.